One and the same sample provided the 27 T cell receptor beta chains below, sequenced in a study of blood T cell repertoires in COVID-19. The data were produced by immunoSEQ multiplex PCR, yet TCRdb's version contains in-frame clones alone and is incomplete. The sample yields about 330,000 clones, approximately 90% seen once. The material sequenced was PBMCs or T cells enriched from blood (not recorded which). The receptors stem from a woman under 30 who had recovered from COVID-19.

This chain connects TRBV29-1 to TRBJ2-2, with 7 bases lining up with TRBD2. The junction had 3 bases not matched to a gene; V was cut back by 8 bases and J by 3 bases. Germline V gives CDR1 SQVTM, CDR2 ANQGSEA. CDR3 size: 12 residues. The CDR3: CSLAGDTGELFF. The CDR3 DNA is TGCAGCCTCGCGGGGGACACCGGGGAGCTGTTTTTT.

The chain combines TRBV5-1 with TRBJ1-4, with D hard to call. The germline V and J ends were trimmed by 4 bases and 4 bases, with 11 bases remaining between them. The CDR3 spans 14 residues. The germline gives CDR1 SGHRS, CDR2 YFSETQ. CDR3 bases: TGCGCCAGCAGCCTAGGGAGGGATAATGAAAAACTGTTTTTT. It is translated as CASSLGRDNEKLFF.

CDR3 bases: TGTGCCTGGAGCCTGGGGGCAGGGCAGCCCCAGCATTTT. It codes for CAWSLGAGQPQHF. The rearrangement uses TRBV30 and TRBJ1-5, with D possibly TRBD1 on 6 matching bases. The V gene's germline CDR1 is GTSNPN and CDR2 SVGIG (reference sequence). This CDR3 is built from 13 residues. Trimming shortened V by 3 bases and J by 7 bases, and 13 bases separated the two germline ends.

Only one count was recorded for this clone. The chain employs TRBV3-1 (or the pseudogene TRBV3-2) and TRBJ1-1; D call uncertain. Germline V gene sequence: CDR1 LGHDT, CDR2 YNNKEL (reference sequence). This CDR3 is built from 15 residues. V shed 4 bases and J shed 0 bases, with 12 bases lying between them. DNA for the CDR3: TGTGCCAGCAGCCGAGAGGCAGGAATGAACACTGAAGCTTTCTTT. Its protein product is CASSREAGMNTEAFF.

The chain recombines TRBV11-2 with TRBJ1-6; D may be TRBD1 (6 bases). Germline V gene lookup returns CDR1 SGHAT and CDR2 FQNNGV. The CDR3 runs 16 residues. The ends were cut back, 3 bases at V and 9 bases at J, with 18 bases in the middle. The CDR3 region has the DNA TGTGCCAGCAGCTTCTTACGTGGGCAGGGGCGTTCACCCCTCCACTTT. Amino acid sequence: CASSFLRGQGRSPLHF.

This rearrangement joins TRBV7-3 to TRBJ1-1; D is ambiguous. Germline CDR1 is SGHTA and CDR2 is FQGTGA. Trimming removed 1 base at V and 0 bases at J, with 9 bases between. CDR3 length: 15 amino acids. This CDR3 reads CASSLNADVNTEAFF. In DNA, the CDR3 is TGTGCCAGCAGCTTAAACGCGGATGTGAACACTGAAGCTTTCTTT.

The table lists this clone with a few counts. The chain recombines TRBV7-6 with TRBJ1-6, with D possibly TRBD1 on 6 matching bases. CDR1 is SGHVS and CDR2 is FNYEAQ in the germline V gene. Trimming pared 2 bases from V and 10 bases from J, leaving 9 bases between. The CDR3 has 13 residues. CDR3 nucleotide sequence: TGTGCCAGCAGCTTATCAGGGGACTCACCCCTCCACTTT. It codes for CASSLSGDSPLHF.

The genes are TRBV9 and TRBJ2-1, with 9 bases aligning to TRBD2. After removal of 0 bases from V and 4 bases from J, the junction contained 2 bases not matched to a gene. The CDR3 is 15 amino acids. The germline V gene encodes CDR1 SGDLS and CDR2 YYNGEE. Written as DNA, the CDR3 is TGTGCCAGCAGCGTAGGGGCGGGAGGGTACAATGAGCAGTTCTTC. This encodes CASSVGAGGYNEQFF.

This rearrangement joins TRBV5-5 to TRBJ1-1; 8 bases align to TRBD1. J was trimmed by 0 bases and V by 3 bases; bases with no gene match: 4. CDR1 and CDR2 from the germline V gene are SGHKS and YYEKEE (reference sequence). This CDR3 has 15 amino acids. The DNA of the CDR3 is TGTGCCAGCAGCTCACGGACAGGGCTGAACACTGAAGCTTTCTTT. Protein product: CASSSRTGLNTEAFF.

Here the CDR3 DNA reads TGCGCCAGCAGCCAAGATCCCAGGGATGTGATGAACACTGAAGCTTTCTTT. Amino acid sequence: CASSQDPRDVMNTEAFF. The V and J genes are TRBV4-1 and TRBJ1-1; D is possibly TRBD1 (5 bases). CDR3 length: 17 residues. Trimming left V 0 bases short and J 0 bases short, with 14 bases between. CDR1 and CDR2 (germline): MGHRA, YSYEKL.

This rearrangement joins TRBV5-1 to TRBJ1-1; 9 positions match TRBD1. Unmatched junction bases numbered 2, after V lost 2 bases and J lost 0 bases. The CDR3 contains 15 residues. Germline CDR1 and CDR2: SGHRS and YFSETQ. The DNA for the CDR3 is TGCGCCAGCAGCTTAGGGACAGGGATGAACACTGAAGCTTTCTTT. This gives the protein CASSLGTGMNTEAFF.

CDR3 protein: CASKGSSPPEAFF. Here the CDR3 DNA reads TGTGCCAGCAAGGGGTCTTCGCCGCCCGAAGCTTTCTTT. This chain uses TRBV7-9 with TRBJ1-1, with D possibly TRBD1 on 5 matching bases. Germline lookup yields CDR1 SEHNR and CDR2 FQNEAQ (reference sequence). V was shortened by 7 bases and J by 8 bases, with 17 bases between the two germline ends. The CDR3 is 13 residues long.

The J gene is TRBJ1-3, the V gene TRBV6-5; no clear D. The V end lost 6 bases, the J end lost 0 bases, and 12 bases lay between the germline ends. This CDR3 has 15 residues. CDR1 is MNHEY, CDR2 SVGAGI, per germline. As DNA, the CDR3 is TGTGCCAGCAGCCTTCAAGGAGTCTCTGGAAACACCATATATTTT. Encoded protein: CASSLQGVSGNTIYF.

The rearrangement uses TRBV29-1 and TRBJ1-4; 8 nucleotides align to TRBD1. Germline V gene data show CDR1 as SQVTM and CDR2 as ANQGSEA. The CDR3 runs 15 residues. V gave up 4 bases and J gave up 0 bases; unmatched junction bases: 4. CDR3 protein: CSVGGQATTNEKLFF. The CDR3 nucleotides are TGCAGCGTTGGGGGACAGGCAACAACTAATGAAAAACTGTTTTTT.

The rearrangement uses TRBV21-1 and TRBJ2-7; TRBD2, as called in the table, went unchecked against the DNA. TRBV21-1 is given as a pseudogene. The CDR3 has 15 residues. CDR3 region: CASRKRLAGDPEQYF. In DNA, the CDR3 is TGTGCCAGCAGAAAACGACTAGCGGGAGACCCCGAGCAGTACTTC.

V is TRBV3-1 (or the pseudogene TRBV3-2) and J is TRBJ1-2, with D perhaps matching TRBD1 (6 bases). The germline V and J ends were trimmed by 2 bases and 5 bases, with 6 bases remaining between them. The length of the CDR3 is 12 residues. CDR1 and CDR2 from the germline V gene are LGHDT and YNNKEL (reference sequence). The CDR3 reads CASSQQGYGYTF. CDR3 DNA: TGTGCCAGCAGCCAACAGGGGTATGGCTACACCTTC.

The chain is built from TRBV5-1 and TRBJ2-2, with TRBD2 matching over 10 bases. Looked up from germline, CDR1 is SGHRS and CDR2 is YFSETQ. V gave up 0 bases and J gave up 1 base; unmatched junction bases: 3. The CDR3 is 17 residues long. The CDR3 loop reads CASSLGVAGGNTGELFF. The CDR3 DNA sequence: TGCGCCAGCAGCTTGGGAGTAGCGGGAGGGAACACCGGGGAGCTGTTTTTT.

As concerns this clone: Distinct nucleotide sequences in the sample also encode this CDR3. The chain employs TRBV2 and TRBJ1-5; a possible D gene is TRBD1 (5 bases). CDR3 length: 14 amino acids. V was clipped by 3 bases and J by 4 bases, with 10 bases between them. Germline V CDR1 and CDR2: SNHLY, FYNNEI. The CDR3 loop reads CASSEGQGNQPQHF. CDR3 nucleotide sequence: TGTGCCAGCAGTGAGGGGCAGGGAAATCAGCCCCAGCATTTT. Looking up the rest from reference TRBV2 and TRBJ1-5 gives the full variable domain: EPEVTQTPSHQVTQMGQEVILRCVPISNHLYFYWYRQILGQKVEFLVSFYNNEISEKSEIFDDQFSVERPDGSNFTLKIRSTKLEDSAMYFCASSEGQGNQPQHFGDGTRLSIL.

The CDR3 reads CASSPGGWGLLEGYTF. DNA of the CDR3: TGTGCCAGCAGCCCGGGGGGTTGGGGGCTCCTCGAGGGCTACACCTTC. This chain links TRBV5-4 with TRBJ1-2; D is possibly TRBD1 (6 bases). Germline loops: CDR1 SGHNT, CDR2 YYREEE (reference sequence). The CDR3 spans 16 residues. Trimming pared 4 bases from V and 8 bases from J, leaving 24 bases between.

The rearrangement links TRBV11-3 to TRBJ1-1; D ambiguous. The CDR3 extends over 12 amino acids. Germline CDR1 SGHNT, CDR2 YENEEA. V shed 1 base and J shed 8 bases, with 8 bases lying between them. The CDR3 reads CASSLGRNEAFF. The CDR3, as DNA: TGTGCCAGCAGCTTAGGGAGGAACGAAGCTTTCTTT.

The sample holds one count of this clone. The gene calls are TRBV19 and TRBJ1-2; D might be TRBD1 (6 bases). Looked up from germline, CDR1 is LNHDA and CDR2 is SQIVND (reference sequence). CDR3 length: 14 residues. V was pared by 8 bases and J by 2 bases, with 15 bases between. The CDR3 region is CASSASGTNYGYTF. CDR3 nucleotides: TGTGCCAGTTCCGCCTCCGGGACAAACTATGGCTACACCTTC.

The chain combines TRBV21-1 with TRBJ1-4; the table's D call TRBD1 went unverified against the DNA. TRBV21-1 is a pseudogene segment. The length of the CDR3 is 18 residues. The CDR3 is CASSPQGRGRLYGEKLFF. Written as DNA, the CDR3 is TGTGCCAGCAGCCCTCAGGGCAGGGGGCGCCTTTATGGTGAAAAACTGTTTTTT.

Here the CDR3 reads CASSLYRYEQYF. The CDR3 bases are TGTGCCAGCAGTTTATACAGGTACGAGCAGTACTTC. The genes are TRBV12-3 or TRBV12-4 and TRBJ2-7; D may be TRBD1 (5 bases). Trimming took off 2 bases at V and 4 bases at J, with 6 bases between the two ends. The CDR3 loop spans 12 amino acids.

V is TRBV7-2 and J is TRBJ1-1, with a tentative D call TRBD1 (5 bases). V was shortened by 2 bases and J by 5 bases, with 12 bases between the two germline ends. In germline, CDR1 is SGHTA, CDR2 FQGNSA. The CDR3 spans 14 residues. The CDR3 is CASSLQGSETEAFF. The CDR3 DNA sequence: TGTGCCAGCAGCTTACAGGGCTCGGAGACTGAAGCTTTCTTT.

V and J are TRBV7-2 and TRBJ1-4; the match to TRBD1 covers 9 bases. This CDR3 is built from 14 residues. Germline V lookup: CDR1 SGHTA, CDR2 FQGNSA. V lost 4 bases, J lost 8 bases, and 5 bases stayed unmatched. The CDR3 DNA is TGTGCCAGCAGCTCCGGGACAGGGCAGGAAAAACTGTTTTTT. It codes for CASSSGTGQEKLFF.

The chain is built from TRBV18 and TRBJ2-3; D is possibly TRBD2 (6 bases). The germline V gene encodes CDR1 KGHSH and CDR2 LQKENI. The V gene lost 2 bases and the J gene lost 6 bases, with 21 bases spanning the gap. The CDR3 extends over 17 amino acids. This CDR3 reads CASSPVVPSAARDTQYF. The CDR3 region has the DNA TGTGCCAGCTCACCAGTGGTGCCTAGCGCCGCTAGGGATACGCAGTATTTT.

The rearrangement uses TRBV2 and TRBJ2-6; maybe TRBD1 (6 bases). Trimming cost V 4 bases and J 3 bases, with 16 bases left between them. Germline V gene lookup returns CDR1 SNHLY and CDR2 FYNNEI. The CDR3 spans 17 residues. CDR3 sequence reads: CASSAVGATGGANVLTF. CDR3 DNA: TGTGCCAGCAGTGCGGTGGGGGCAACAGGTGGGGCCAACGTCCTGACTTTC.